The source of this TCR beta chain is a study of T cell responses to AZD1222 COVID-19 vaccine. Profiled with immunoSEQ multiplex PCR; TCRdb holds only in-frame clones, not every one. The table shows approximately 89,000 clones, with nearly 90% occurring only once. This clone has just one count. The sequence came from an adult in good health. Sequencing was performed on peripheral blood, taken on day 0 of AZD1222 vaccination.

The CDR3 nucleotides are TGTGCCAGCAGCCCAAGAAGCGACGGGTCCCAGTACTTC. Translated: CASSPRSDGSQYF. The V call is TRBV6-2 or TRBV6-3, the J call TRBJ2-5; D not resolved. V lost 6 bases and J 9 bases, leaving 17 bases between the germline ends. CDR1 and CDR2 from the germline V gene are MNHEY and SVGEGT. This CDR3 comprises 13 residues.